Shown below are 14 T cell receptor beta chains from a single sample sequenced in a study of post-analysis software for immune sequencing data. Regarding the study as a whole: TRBV5-6, TRBV5-1 and TRBV20-1 belonged to a set of roughly five TRBV segments that were more frequent in patients than controls.

Unique molecular identifiers had been added to the TCR beta cDNA libraries. From the PCR reads, TCRdb called clonotypes with MiXCR, one entry per CDR3 protein. The sample records more than 450,000 distinct CDR3 sequences, 34% being singletons. Antigen specificity for these receptors is unknown. The sample was blood. The source of these receptors is a girl younger than 18 with multiple sclerosis.

J is TRBJ1-2 and V is TRBV20-1, with 8 bases aligning to TRBD1. CDR3 length equals 15 residues. Germline assignment: CDR1 DFQATT and CDR2 SNEGSKA (reference sequence). The junction had 8 bases not matched to a gene; V was cut back by 0 bases and J by 5 bases. The CDR3 bases are TGCAGTGCTAGAGACCCCCCCAGGGGGCTGTATGGCTACACCTTC. Its protein product is CSARDPPRGLYGYTF.

This clonotype was seen a handful of times. The gene calls are TRBV7-2 and TRBJ2-6; D is ambiguous. Germline V gene lookup returns CDR1 SGHTA and CDR2 FQGNSA. This CDR3 spans 16 amino acids. Trimming left V 1 base short and J 4 bases short, with 11 bases between. Written as DNA, the CDR3 is TGTGCCAGCAGCTTAGTGAGGCGCTCCGGGGCCAACGTCCTGACTTTC. As protein: CASSLVRRSGANVLTF.

V gene TRBV3-1 combines with J gene TRBJ2-1; 7 bases are shared with TRBD1. This CDR3 region has 13 residues. From germline, CDR1 is LGHDT and CDR2 YNNKEL (reference sequence). Trimming cost V 7 bases and J 7 bases; bases outside gene matches: 7. CDR3 sequence reads: CASTPEGANEQFF. CDR3 in DNA: TGTGCCAGCACTCCCGAGGGGGCTAATGAGCAGTTCTTC.

The chain employs TRBV7-2 and TRBJ2-3, with D hard to call. Per germline, CDR1 SGHTA and CDR2 FQGNSA. The V end lost 6 bases, the J end lost 11 bases, and 15 bases lay between the germline ends. The CDR3 runs 12 residues. The CDR3 bases are TGTGCCAGCAGTGTGGGGTTAAGTCGGCAGTATTTT. Protein product: CASSVGLSRQYF.

The rearrangement joins TRBV7-9 to TRBJ2-1; D is possibly TRBD1 (6 bases). V was pared by 5 bases and J by 0 bases, with 11 bases between. The CDR3 runs to 15 residues. Germline V gene sequence: CDR1 SEHNR, CDR2 FQNEAQ (reference sequence). DNA of the CDR3: TGTGCCAGCAGCGAATCAGGGGTCTCCTACAATGAGCAGTTCTTC. Translated: CASSESGVSYNEQFF.

This clonotype has only a few counts. The V gene is TRBV7-9, the J gene TRBJ1-6, with TRBD1 matching 7 bases. Germline loops: CDR1 SEHNR, CDR2 FQNEAQ (reference sequence). The CDR3 sequence is 15 residues long. The V gene end was trimmed by 0 bases and the J gene end by 8 bases; junction bases not matched to a gene: 4. The CDR3 protein is CASSLANRGYSPLHF. In DNA, the CDR3 is TGTGCCAGCAGCTTAGCGAACAGGGGATATTCACCCCTCCACTTT.

This clonotype has ten or more counts. This sequence joins TRBV9 and TRBJ2-1, with TRBD1 as a possible D gene (6 bases). The CDR3 has 14 residues. V lost 3 bases, J lost 3 bases, and 10 bases lay in between. Germline-derived CDR1 and CDR2 are SGDLS and YYNGEE. The CDR3 is CASSAGTFYNEQFF. In nucleotides, the CDR3 is TGTGCCAGCAGCGCCGGGACATTCTACAATGAGCAGTTCTTC.

The chain recombines TRBV6-1 with TRBJ1-2, with D hard to call. Germline CDR1 is MNHNS and CDR2 is SASEGT. V lost 7 bases, J lost 1 base, and 16 bases lay in between. The CDR3 runs to 15 residues. CDR3 in DNA: TGTGCCAGCAACGGCCGGCAGGTACTTAACTATGGCTACACCTTC. Its translation is CASNGRQVLNYGYTF.

The chain joins TRBV5-1 to TRBJ1-2; 8 positions agree with TRBD1. Trimming removed 7 bases from V and 4 bases from J; junction bases left unmatched: 9. This CDR3 comprises 14 residues. Germline V gene lookup returns CDR1 SGHRS and CDR2 YFSETQ. The CDR3 DNA reads as TGCGCCAGCGCAGGGGACAGGACAATCTATGGCTACACCTTC. Protein: CASAGDRTIYGYTF.

The chain couples TRBV5-1 to TRBJ1-4; 9 bases line up with TRBD1. The CDR3 has 15 residues. Germline trimming cut 0 bases from V and 7 bases from J; bases unmatched to any gene: 4. CDR1 and CDR2 from the germline V gene are SGHRS and YFSETQ. In DNA form, the CDR3 reads TGCGCCAGCAGCTTGGGAGGACAGGGGAGTGAAAAACTGTTTTTT. Protein: CASSLGGQGSEKLFF.

This clonotype has only a few counts. The chain couples TRBV20-1 to TRBJ2-1, with 10 bases fitting TRBD1. The germline CDR1 and CDR2 sequences are DFQATT and SNEGSKA (reference sequence). With V trimmed by 5 bases and J by 2 bases, 3 bases remained unmatched. The CDR3 totals 14 residues. CDR3 sequence: CSASGTGAYNEQFF. The CDR3 DNA is TGCAGTGCTTCCGGGACAGGGGCCTACAATGAGCAGTTCTTC.

The chain joins TRBV6-5 to TRBJ2-5, with D perhaps TRBD1 (5 bases). The better agreement between TRBJ2-7 and the DNA end casts doubt on the J call. The CDR3 runs to 15 residues. Germline values: CDR1 MNHEY, CDR2 SVGAGI. CDR3 bases: TGTGCCAGCAGTTTCGGTGACAGCGCCCGCTACGAGCAGTACTTC. Protein: CASSFGDSARYEQYF.

The rearrangement uses TRBV5-5 and TRBJ1-3; possibly TRBD1 for D (6 bases). This CDR3 region has 14 residues. The germline V and J ends were trimmed by 7 bases and 3 bases, with 14 bases remaining between them. Looked up from germline, CDR1 is SGHKS and CDR2 is YYEKEE (reference sequence). This chain's CDR3 is CASGGGQYGNTIYF. DNA for the CDR3: TGTGCCAGCGGCGGTGGACAGTATGGAAACACCATATATTTT.

A single count supports this clonotype. The chain uses TRBV20-1 and TRBJ2-6; D is ambiguous. Between the trimmed V and J ends, which lost 4 bases and 0 bases, there was a span of 4 bases. This CDR3 has 13 residues. Germline lookup yields CDR1 DFQATT and CDR2 SNEGSKA (reference sequence). The chain's CDR3 is CSAKHSGANVLTF. CDR3 DNA sequence: TGCAGTGCTAAACACTCTGGGGCCAACGTCCTGACTTTC.